Below are 8 T cell receptor beta chains sequenced from a single sample in a study of ipilimumab plus nivolumab after autologous stem cell transplantation. Data came from immunoSEQ multiplex PCR; TCRdb stores just in-frame clones and leaves some out. The table lists approximately 12,000 clones, under 80% of them singletons, with 9.5% to 12% in the top ten. The sequencing used PBMCs, collected in a trial of ipilimumab plus nivolumab as post-transplant consolidation. The source is a male donor with multiple myeloma.

This chain connects TRBV7-2 to TRBJ2-1; D call uncertain. The CDR3 has 14 amino acids. Germline-derived CDR1 and CDR2 are SGHTA and FQGNSA. The V gene lost 1 base and the J gene lost 1 base, with 5 bases spanning the gap. The CDR3 bases are TGTGCCAGCAGCTTAGTCGCATCCTACAATGAGCAGTTCTTC. Translated, it gives CASSLVASYNEQFF.

In its sample, this clone was seen a few times. CDR3 DNA sequence: TGTGCCAGCAGTACCAGGGGGAGCTCCTACGAGCAGTACTTC. It is translated as CASSTRGSSYEQYF. The chain links TRBV6-6 to TRBJ2-7, with 7 positions matching TRBD1. CDR3 length: 14 residues. Trimming removed 5 bases from V and 0 bases from J; junction bases left unmatched: 4. In germline, CDR1 is MNHNY, CDR2 SVGAGI (reference sequence).

There are a few counts of this clone. V and J are TRBV10-1 and TRBJ1-1; the D is unclear. Trimming took off 0 bases at V and 1 base at J, with 6 bases between the two ends. The CDR3 consists of 14 residues. CDR1 is WNHNN and CDR2 is SYGVQD in the germline V gene (reference sequence). The chain's CDR3 is CASSESIANTEAFF. CDR3 nucleotides: TGCGCCAGCAGTGAGTCGATAGCGAACACTGAAGCTTTCTTT.

This clone was counted only a few times. J is TRBJ1-2 and V is TRBV7-9; weak D call: TRBD1 (6 bases). Germline V lookup: CDR1 SEHNR, CDR2 FQNEAQ (reference sequence). Deletions cut 1 base from V and 5 bases from J, with 11 bases between. This CDR3 spans 14 amino acids. The CDR3 nucleotides are TGTGCCAGCAGCTTAGGGGGGGCGGCGTATGGCTACACCTTC. Its translation is CASSLGGAAYGYTF.

This clone occurred a few times. This sequence joins TRBV30 and TRBJ1-6, with TRBD1 identical over 8 bases. Germline CDR1 GTSNPN, CDR2 SVGIG (reference sequence). The CDR3 contains 14 residues. V gave up 2 bases and J gave up 5 bases; unmatched junction bases: 2. The CDR3 sequence is CAWSKGQDNSPLHF. CDR3 coding DNA: TGTGCCTGGAGTAAGGGACAGGATAATTCACCCCTCCACTTT.

This rearrangement joins TRBV2 to TRBJ2-6; TRBD1 matches at 7 bases. The V segment lost 6 bases and the J segment 0 bases; nucleotides outside the gene matches: 5. The CDR3 runs to 16 residues. Germline V CDR1 and CDR2: SNHLY, FYNNEI. The CDR3 DNA sequence: TGTGCCAGCAGGACAGGGTTCGACTCTGGGGCCAACGTCCTGACTTTC. The encoded protein is CASRTGFDSGANVLTF.

The V call is TRBV28, the J call TRBJ2-7; D is perhaps TRBD1 (5 bases). The V gene lost 6 bases and the J gene lost 1 base, with 7 bases spanning the gap. Germline V gene data show CDR1 as MDHEN and CDR2 as SYDVKM. This CDR3 is 12 amino acids long. CDR3 DNA sequence: TGTGCCAGCAGGACAGCGTCCTACGAGCAGTACTTC. Translation gives CASRTASYEQYF. The variable domain in full, completed from reference TRBV28 and TRBJ2-7, reads DVKVTQSSRYLVKRTGEKVFLECVQDMDHENMFWYRQDPGLGLRLIYFSYDVKMKEKGDIPEGYSVSREKKERFSLILESASTNQTSMYLCASRTASYEQYFGPGTRLTVT.

As to this clone: The same CDR3 can be traced to other DNA sequences in this sample. The chain links TRBV5-1 to TRBJ2-7, with no clear D. The CDR3 runs to 15 residues. V was pared by 0 bases and J by 3 bases, with 13 bases between. Looked up from germline, CDR1 is SGHRS and CDR2 is YFSETQ. CDR3 bases: TGCGCCAGCAGCTTGGTCGGCCCGCCCGACTACGAGCAGTACTTC. Residues: CASSLVGPPDYEQYF.